This T cell receptor beta chain was sequenced for a study of blood T cells in healthy people across ages. The CDR3 spans 11 residues. V was clipped by 8 bases and J by 8 bases; unmatched bases: 6. The germline gives CDR1 DFQATT, CDR2 SNEGSKA (reference sequence). A J-beta primer mix and a sample-barcoded 5' primer were used in a second PCR of roughly 6 to 12 cycles. TCRdb reprocessed the 5' RACE reads with MiXCR, giving one entry per CDR3 protein. The sample includes approximately 1.5 million distinct CDR3 sequences, about 35% seen only once; the top ten take approximately 10%. This TCR was recovered from a woman in her twenties or thirties in good health. Sample: blood. This chain connects TRBV20-1 to TRBJ2-1, with 7 bases lining up with TRBD1. Written as DNA, the CDR3 is TGCAGTTCCGACAGGGACCATGAGCAGTTCTTC. Translated, it gives CSSDRDHEQFF.